Below are 3 T cell receptor beta chains sequenced from a single sample in a study of T-cell reconstitution after alpha-beta-depleted transplantation in children (dated by TCRdb to about 2016). The treatment or condition label of this sample denotes: allogeneic hematopoietic cell transplantation with graft depleted of TCRalphabeta T cells and CD19 B cells. The library was prepared using PCR. Sequencing took place on an Illumina HiSeq 2500. TCR library preparation used molecular barcoding, with unique molecular identifiers applied to normalize quantification of the TCRbeta repertoire. The raw public reads went through TCRdb reprocessing: fastp at Q25, MiXCR clone calling, in-frame beta chains kept. CDR3 protein duplicates are merged, each entry listing the most common genes and DNA. The sample table holds 450,000 to 700,000 distinct CDR3 sequences, of which roughly 27% were seen once. The ten largest clones represent just over 35% of the sample.

This sample comprised PBMCs, obtained before TCRalphabeta/CD19-depleted stem cell transplant. These receptors were collected from a boy in the first two years of life with Wiskott-Aldrich syndrome, due to receive a stem cell transplant.

The chain combines TRBV20-1 with TRBJ2-3; 12 nucleotides match TRBD1. CDR3 size: 14 residues. CDR1 is DFQATT, CDR2 SNEGSKA, per germline (reference sequence). V lost 7 bases, J lost 5 bases, and 7 bases stayed unmatched. Written as DNA, the CDR3 is TGCAGTGGGCGGGACAGGGGGCGGCAAGATACGCAGTATTTT. Translation gives CSGRDRGRQDTQYF.

This clonotype was counted only a few times. The rearrangement uses TRBV9 and TRBJ2-5; the match to TRBD2 covers 13 bases. The length of the CDR3 is 16 residues. V trimming: 1 base; J trimming: 2 bases; junction bases outside the gene matches: 2. The germline V gene has CDR1 SGDLS and CDR2 YYNGEE. CDR3 protein: CASSVKLAGGQETQYF. The CDR3 region has the DNA TGTGCCAGCAGCGTAAAACTAGCGGGAGGGCAAGAGACCCAGTACTTC.

A few counts support this clonotype. V and J are TRBV20-1 and TRBJ1-3, with D possibly being TRBD1 (5 bases). Trimming shortened V by 6 bases and J by 0 bases, and 9 bases separated the two germline ends. CDR1 and CDR2 (germline): DFQATT, SNEGSKA (reference sequence). The CDR3 covers 13 residues. CDR3 sequence reads: CSARDGSGNTIYF. The DNA for the CDR3 is TGCAGTGCCCGGGACGGCTCTGGAAACACCATATATTTT.